What follows describes a single TCR beta chain. Within the sample, other DNA sequences also encode this same CDR3. This specimen belongs to a study of blood T cell repertoires in COVID-19. Turning to the study itself: Researchers got acute and convalescent COVID-19 samples from the United States, Italy and Spain. T cells, B-cell-depleted T cells, or PBMCs provided the cDNA or gDNA that served as material.

V dropped 1 base and J dropped 2 bases, with 6 bases sitting between them. CDR3 length: 13 residues. Here immunoSEQ multiplex PCR was the method, and the copy in TCRdb shows in-frame clones only, minus some. This sample has about 440,000 clones, with approximately 90% found just once. The TCR sequence derives from a woman aged 25 to 39 with acute or convalescent COVID-19. V is TRBV12-3 or TRBV12-4 and J is TRBJ2-7; D unclear. The sample taken for sequencing was peripheral blood. The CDR3: CASSLGQTYEQYF. CDR3 coding DNA: TGTGCCAGCAGTTTAGGGCAGACCTACGAGCAGTACTTC.